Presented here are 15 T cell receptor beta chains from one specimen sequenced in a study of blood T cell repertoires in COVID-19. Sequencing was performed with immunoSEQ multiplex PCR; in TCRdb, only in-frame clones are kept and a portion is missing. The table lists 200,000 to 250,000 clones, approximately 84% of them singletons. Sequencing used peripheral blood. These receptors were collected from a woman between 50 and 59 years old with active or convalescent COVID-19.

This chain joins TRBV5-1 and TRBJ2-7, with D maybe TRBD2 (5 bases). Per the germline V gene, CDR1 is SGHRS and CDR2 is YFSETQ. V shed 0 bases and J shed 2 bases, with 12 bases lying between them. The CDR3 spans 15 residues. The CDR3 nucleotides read TGCGCCAGCAGCTTGGAAGGACTTGGGACCTACGAGCAGTACTTC. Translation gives CASSLEGLGTYEQYF.

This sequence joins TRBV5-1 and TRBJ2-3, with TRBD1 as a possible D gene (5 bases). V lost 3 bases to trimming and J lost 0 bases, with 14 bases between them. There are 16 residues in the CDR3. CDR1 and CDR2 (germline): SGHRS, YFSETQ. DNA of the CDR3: TGCGCCAGCAGCTCACAGGTTTCCCCTAGCACAGATACGCAGTATTTT. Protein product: CASSSQVSPSTDTQYF.

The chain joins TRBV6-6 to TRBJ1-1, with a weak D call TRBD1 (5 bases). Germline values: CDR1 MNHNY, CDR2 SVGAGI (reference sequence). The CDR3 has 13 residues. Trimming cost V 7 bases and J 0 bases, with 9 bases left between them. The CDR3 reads CASNQGVNTEAFF. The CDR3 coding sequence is TGTGCCAGCAATCAAGGGGTGAACACTGAAGCTTTCTTT.

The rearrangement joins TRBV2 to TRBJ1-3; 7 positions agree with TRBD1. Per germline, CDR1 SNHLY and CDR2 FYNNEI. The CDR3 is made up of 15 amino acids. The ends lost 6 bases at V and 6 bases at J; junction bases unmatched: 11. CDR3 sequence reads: CASSPSGGGVNTIYF. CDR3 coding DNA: TGTGCCAGCAGCCCCTCGGGAGGGGGCGTAAACACCATATATTTT. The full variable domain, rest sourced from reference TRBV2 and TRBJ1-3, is EPEVTQTPSHQVTQMGQEVILRCVPISNHLYFYWYRQILGQKVEFLVSFYNNEISEKSEIFDDQFSVERPDGSNFTLKIRSTKLEDSAMYFCASSPSGGGVNTIYFGEGSWLTVV.

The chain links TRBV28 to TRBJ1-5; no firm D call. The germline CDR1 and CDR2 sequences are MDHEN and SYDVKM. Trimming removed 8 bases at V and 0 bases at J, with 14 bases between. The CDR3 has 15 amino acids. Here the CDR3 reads CASVSKFYSNQPQHF. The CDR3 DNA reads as TGTGCCAGCGTTTCTAAATTTTATAGCAATCAGCCCCAGCATTTT. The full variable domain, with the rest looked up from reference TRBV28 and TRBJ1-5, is DVKVTQSSRYLVKRTGEKVFLECVQDMDHENMFWYRQDPGLGLRLIYFSYDVKMKEKGDIPEGYSVSREKKERFSLILESASTNQTSMYLCASVSKFYSNQPQHFGDGTRLSIL.

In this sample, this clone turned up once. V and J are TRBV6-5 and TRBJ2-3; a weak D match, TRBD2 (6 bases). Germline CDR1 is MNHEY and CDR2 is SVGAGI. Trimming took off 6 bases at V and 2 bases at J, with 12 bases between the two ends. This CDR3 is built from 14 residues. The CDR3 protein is CASRWDWTTDTQYF. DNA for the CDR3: TGTGCCAGCAGGTGGGACTGGACCACAGATACGCAGTATTTT.

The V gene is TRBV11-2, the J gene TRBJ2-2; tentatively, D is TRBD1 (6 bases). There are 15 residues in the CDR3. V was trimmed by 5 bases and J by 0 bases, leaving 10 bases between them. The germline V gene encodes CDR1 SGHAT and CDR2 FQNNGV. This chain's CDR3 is CASSLQGSNTGELFF. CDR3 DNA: TGTGCCAGCAGCCTACAGGGTTCGAACACCGGGGAGCTGTTTTTT.

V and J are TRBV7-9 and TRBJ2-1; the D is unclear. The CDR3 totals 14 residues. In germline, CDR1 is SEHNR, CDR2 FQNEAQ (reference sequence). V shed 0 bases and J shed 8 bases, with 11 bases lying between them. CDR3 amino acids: CASSLALEIDEQFF. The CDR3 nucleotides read TGTGCCAGCAGCTTAGCGCTCGAGATCGATGAGCAGTTCTTC.

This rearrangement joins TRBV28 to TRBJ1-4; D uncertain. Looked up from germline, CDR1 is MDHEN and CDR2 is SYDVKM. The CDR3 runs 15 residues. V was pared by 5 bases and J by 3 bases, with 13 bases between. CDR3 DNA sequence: TGTGCCAGCAGTACCTACCGCCAAGCTAATGAAAAACTGTTTTTT. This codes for CASSTYRQANEKLFF.

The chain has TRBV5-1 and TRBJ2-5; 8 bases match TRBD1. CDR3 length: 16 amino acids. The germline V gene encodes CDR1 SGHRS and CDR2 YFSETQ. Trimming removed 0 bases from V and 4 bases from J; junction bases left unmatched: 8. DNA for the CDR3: TGCGCCAGCAGCTTGGGAACAGGGGGATTTGGAGAGACCCAGTACTTC. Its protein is CASSLGTGGFGETQYF.

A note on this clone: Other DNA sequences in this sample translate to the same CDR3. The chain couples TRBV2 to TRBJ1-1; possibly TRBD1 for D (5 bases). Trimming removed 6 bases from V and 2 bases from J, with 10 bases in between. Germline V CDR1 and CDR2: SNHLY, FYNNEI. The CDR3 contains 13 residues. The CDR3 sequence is CASSRDRNTEAFF. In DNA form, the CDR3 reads TGTGCCAGCAGCCGTGACAGAAACACTGAAGCTTTCTTT.

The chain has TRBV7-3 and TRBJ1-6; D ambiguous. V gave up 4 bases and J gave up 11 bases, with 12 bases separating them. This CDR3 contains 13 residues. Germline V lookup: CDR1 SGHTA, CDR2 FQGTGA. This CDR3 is CASSSTPPAPLHF. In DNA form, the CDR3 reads TGTGCCAGCAGCTCGACTCCCCCGGCACCCCTCCACTTT.

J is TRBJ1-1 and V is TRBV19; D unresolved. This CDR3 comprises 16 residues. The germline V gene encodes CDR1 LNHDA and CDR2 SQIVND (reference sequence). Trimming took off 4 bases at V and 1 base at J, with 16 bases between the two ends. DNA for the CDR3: TGTGCCAGTAGTACCCTATCACGCGCAGGGAACACTGAAGCTTTCTTT. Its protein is CASSTLSRAGNTEAFF.

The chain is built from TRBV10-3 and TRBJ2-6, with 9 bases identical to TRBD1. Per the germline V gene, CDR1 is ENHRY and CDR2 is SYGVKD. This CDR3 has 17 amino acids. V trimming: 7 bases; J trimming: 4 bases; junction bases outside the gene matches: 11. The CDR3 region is CAINPGQGSSGANVLTF. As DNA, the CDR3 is TGTGCCATCAACCCGGGACAGGGTTCGTCCGGGGCCAACGTCCTGACTTTC.

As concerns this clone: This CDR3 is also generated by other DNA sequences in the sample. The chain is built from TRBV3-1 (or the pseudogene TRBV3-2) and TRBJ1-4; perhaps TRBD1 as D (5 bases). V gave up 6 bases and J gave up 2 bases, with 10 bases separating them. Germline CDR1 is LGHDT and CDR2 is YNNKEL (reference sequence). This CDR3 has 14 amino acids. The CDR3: CASSQRGTNEKLFF. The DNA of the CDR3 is TGTGCCAGCAGTCAACGGGGGACTAATGAAAAACTGTTTTTT.